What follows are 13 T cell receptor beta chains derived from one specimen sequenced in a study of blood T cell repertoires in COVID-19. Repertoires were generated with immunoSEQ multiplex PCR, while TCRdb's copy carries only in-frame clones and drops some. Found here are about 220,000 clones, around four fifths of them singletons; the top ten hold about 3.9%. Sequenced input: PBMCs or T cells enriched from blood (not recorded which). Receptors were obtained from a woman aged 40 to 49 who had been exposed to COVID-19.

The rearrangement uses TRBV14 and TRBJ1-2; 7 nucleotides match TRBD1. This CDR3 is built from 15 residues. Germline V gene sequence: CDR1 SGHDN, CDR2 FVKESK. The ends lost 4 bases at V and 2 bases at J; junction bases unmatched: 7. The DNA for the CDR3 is TGTGCCAGCAGCCCTCGGGACAGATCCAACTATGGCTACACCTTC. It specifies CASSPRDRSNYGYTF.

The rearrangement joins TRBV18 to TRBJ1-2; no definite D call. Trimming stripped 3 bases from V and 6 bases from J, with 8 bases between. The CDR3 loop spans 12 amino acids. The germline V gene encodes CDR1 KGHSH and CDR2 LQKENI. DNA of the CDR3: TGTGCCAGCTCACCCGGGTCAAATGGCTACACCTTC. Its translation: CASSPGSNGYTF.

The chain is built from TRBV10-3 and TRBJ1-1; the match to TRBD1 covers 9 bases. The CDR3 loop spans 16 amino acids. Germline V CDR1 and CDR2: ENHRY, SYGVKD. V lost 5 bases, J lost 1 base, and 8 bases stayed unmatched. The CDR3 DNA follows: TGTGCCATCAGTCAGGGACAGGGAATCGCGAACACTGAAGCTTTCTTT. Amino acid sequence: CAISQGQGIANTEAFF.

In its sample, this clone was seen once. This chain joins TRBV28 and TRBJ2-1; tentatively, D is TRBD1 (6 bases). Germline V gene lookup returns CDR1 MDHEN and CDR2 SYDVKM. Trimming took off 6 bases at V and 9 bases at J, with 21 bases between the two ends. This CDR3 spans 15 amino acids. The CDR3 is CASSLPQGPGGEQFF. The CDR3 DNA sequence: TGTGCCAGCAGCCTCCCACAGGGCCCCGGCGGTGAGCAGTTCTTC.

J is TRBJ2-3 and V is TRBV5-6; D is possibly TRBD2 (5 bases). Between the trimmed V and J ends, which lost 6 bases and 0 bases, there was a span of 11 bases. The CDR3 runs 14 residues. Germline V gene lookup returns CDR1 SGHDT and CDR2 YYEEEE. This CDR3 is CASIKRASTDTQYF. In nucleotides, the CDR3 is TGTGCCAGCATTAAGAGGGCTAGCACAGATACGCAGTATTTT.

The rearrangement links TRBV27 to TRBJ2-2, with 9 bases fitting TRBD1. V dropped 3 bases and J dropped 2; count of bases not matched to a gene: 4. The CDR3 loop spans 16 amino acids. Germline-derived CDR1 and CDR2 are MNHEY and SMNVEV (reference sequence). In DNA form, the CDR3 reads TGTGCCAGCAGTTTCCGGGACAGGGCTAACACCGGGGAGCTGTTTTTT. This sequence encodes CASSFRDRANTGELFF.

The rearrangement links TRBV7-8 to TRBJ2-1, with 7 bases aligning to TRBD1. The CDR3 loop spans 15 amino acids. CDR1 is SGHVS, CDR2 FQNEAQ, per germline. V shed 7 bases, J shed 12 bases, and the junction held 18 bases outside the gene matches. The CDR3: CASKLIGGQGDVQFF. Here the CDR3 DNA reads TGTGCCAGCAAGTTAATAGGGGGCCAAGGAGATGTGCAGTTCTTC.

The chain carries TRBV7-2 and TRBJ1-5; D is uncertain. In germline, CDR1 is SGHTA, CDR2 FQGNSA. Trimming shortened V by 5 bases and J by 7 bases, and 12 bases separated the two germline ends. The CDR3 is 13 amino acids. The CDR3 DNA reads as TGTGCCAGCAGCCCTTCGGCGGGCCAGCCCCAGCATTTT. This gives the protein CASSPSAGQPQHF. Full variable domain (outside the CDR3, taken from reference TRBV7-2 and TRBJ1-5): GAGVSQSPSNKVTEKGKDVELRCDPISGHTALYWYRQSLGQGLEFLIYFQGNSAPDKSGLPSDRFSAERTGGSVSTLTIQRTQQEDSAVYLCASSPSAGQPQHFGDGTRLSIL.

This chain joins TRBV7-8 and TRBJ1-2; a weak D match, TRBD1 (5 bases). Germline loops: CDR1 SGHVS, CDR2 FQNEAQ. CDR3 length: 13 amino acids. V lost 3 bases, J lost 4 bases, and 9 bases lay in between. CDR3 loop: CASSFQGVYGYTF. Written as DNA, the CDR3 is TGTGCCAGCAGCTTTCAGGGCGTCTATGGCTACACCTTC.

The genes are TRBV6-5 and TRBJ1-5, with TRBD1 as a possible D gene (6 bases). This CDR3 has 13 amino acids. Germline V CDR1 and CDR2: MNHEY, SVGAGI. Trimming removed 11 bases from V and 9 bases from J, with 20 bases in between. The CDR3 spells CAGSRDNLTPQHF. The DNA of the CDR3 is TGTGCCGGATCCAGGGACAATTTAACGCCCCAGCATTTT.

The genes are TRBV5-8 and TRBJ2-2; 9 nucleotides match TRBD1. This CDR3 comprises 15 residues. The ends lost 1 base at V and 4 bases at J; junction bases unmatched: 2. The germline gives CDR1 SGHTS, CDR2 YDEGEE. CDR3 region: CASSLHRGPTGELFF. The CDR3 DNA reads TGTGCCAGCAGCTTGCACAGGGGGCCCACCGGGGAGCTGTTTTTT.

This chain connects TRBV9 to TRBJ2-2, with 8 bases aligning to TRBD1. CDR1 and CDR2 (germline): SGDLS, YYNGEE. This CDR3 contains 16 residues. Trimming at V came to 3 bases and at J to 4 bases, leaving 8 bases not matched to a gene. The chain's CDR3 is CASSGGQGLPTGELFF. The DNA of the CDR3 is TGTGCCAGCAGCGGAGGACAGGGCCTGCCCACCGGGGAGCTGTTTTTT.

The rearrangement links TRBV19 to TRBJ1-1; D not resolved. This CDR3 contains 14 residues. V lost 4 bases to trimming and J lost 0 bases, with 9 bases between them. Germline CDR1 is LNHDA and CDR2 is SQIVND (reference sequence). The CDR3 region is CASSNPGLNTEAFF. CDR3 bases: TGTGCCAGTAGTAACCCAGGTCTGAACACTGAAGCTTTCTTT.